This T cell receptor (beta chain) was obtained from a study of T cell responses to AZD1222 COVID-19 vaccine. Overall study findings and caveats: Spike-specific TCRs gained breadth and depth after people received two AZD1222 doses.

Profiled with immunoSEQ multiplex PCR; TCRdb holds only in-frame clones, not every one. The sample lists some 130,000 clones; 80% to 90% were seen once. In germline, CDR1 is WNHNN, CDR2 SYGVQD (reference sequence). Unmatched junction bases numbered 4, after V lost 0 bases and J lost 6 bases. CDR3 length equals 16 residues. A note on this clone: Its matching antigen is unknown.

The chain uses TRBV10-1 and TRBJ2-1, with 11 positions matching TRBD2. This TCR came from an adult in good health. Here the sequenced sample was peripheral blood, taken on day 0 of AZD1222 vaccination. CDR3: CASSESRLAGTNEQFF. CDR3 sequence (DNA): TGCGCCAGCAGTGAGTCTCGACTAGCGGGAACCAATGAGCAGTTCTTC.